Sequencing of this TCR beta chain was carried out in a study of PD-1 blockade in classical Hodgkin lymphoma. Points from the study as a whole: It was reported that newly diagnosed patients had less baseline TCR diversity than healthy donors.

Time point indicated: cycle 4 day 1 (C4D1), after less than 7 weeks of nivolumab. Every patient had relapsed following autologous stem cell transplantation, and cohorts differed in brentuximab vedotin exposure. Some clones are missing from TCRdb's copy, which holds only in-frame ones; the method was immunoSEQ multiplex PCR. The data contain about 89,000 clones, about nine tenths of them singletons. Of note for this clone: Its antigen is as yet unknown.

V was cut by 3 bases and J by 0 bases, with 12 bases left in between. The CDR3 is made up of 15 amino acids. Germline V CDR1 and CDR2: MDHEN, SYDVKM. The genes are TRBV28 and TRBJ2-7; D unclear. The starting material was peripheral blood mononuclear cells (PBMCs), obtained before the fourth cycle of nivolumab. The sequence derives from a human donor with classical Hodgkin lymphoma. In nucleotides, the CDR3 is TGTGCCAGCAGTTTTTTACGTACCCACTCCTACGAGCAGTACTTC. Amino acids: CASSFLRTHSYEQYF.